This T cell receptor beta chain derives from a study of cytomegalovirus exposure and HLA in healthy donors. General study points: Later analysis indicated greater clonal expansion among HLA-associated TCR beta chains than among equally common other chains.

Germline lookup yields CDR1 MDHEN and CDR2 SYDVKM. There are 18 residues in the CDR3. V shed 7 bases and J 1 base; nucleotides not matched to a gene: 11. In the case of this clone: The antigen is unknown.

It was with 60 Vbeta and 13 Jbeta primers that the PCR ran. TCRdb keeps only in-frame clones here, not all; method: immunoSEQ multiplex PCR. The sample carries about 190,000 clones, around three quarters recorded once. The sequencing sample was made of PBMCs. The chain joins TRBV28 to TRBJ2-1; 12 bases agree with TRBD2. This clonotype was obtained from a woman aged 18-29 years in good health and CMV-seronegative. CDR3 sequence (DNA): TGTGCCAGCACCGCCGGGCTAGCGGGGGGGTCGTCCTACAATGAGCAGTTCTTC. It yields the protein CASTAGLAGGSSYNEQFF.